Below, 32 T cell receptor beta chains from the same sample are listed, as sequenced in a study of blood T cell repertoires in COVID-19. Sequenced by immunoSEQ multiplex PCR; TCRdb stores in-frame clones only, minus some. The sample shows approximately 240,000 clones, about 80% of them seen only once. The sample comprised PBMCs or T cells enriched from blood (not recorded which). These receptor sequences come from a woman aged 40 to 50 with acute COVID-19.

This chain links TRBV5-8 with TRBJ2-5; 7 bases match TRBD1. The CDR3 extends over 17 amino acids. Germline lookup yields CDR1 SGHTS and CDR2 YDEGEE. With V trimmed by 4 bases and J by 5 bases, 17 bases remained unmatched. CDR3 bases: TGTGCCAGCAGCCACAGGGGCCAACTACACGCAGGGGAGACCCAGTACTTC. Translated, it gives CASSHRGQLHAGETQYF.

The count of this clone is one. CDR3 nucleotide sequence: TGTGCCAGCAGCTTAGCGTGGCAGGACACTGAAGCTTTCTTT. This translates into CASSLAWQDTEAFF. The chain combines TRBV7-2 with TRBJ1-1; D ambiguous. Germline V gene data show CDR1 as SGHTA and CDR2 as FQGNSA. This CDR3 is 14 amino acids long. V lost 0 bases to trimming and J lost 3 bases, with 8 bases between them.

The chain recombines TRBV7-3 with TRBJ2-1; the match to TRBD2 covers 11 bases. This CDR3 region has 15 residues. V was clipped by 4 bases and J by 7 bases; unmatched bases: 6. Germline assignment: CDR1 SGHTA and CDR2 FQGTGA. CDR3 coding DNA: TGTGCCAGCAGCTCCCGACTAGCGGGGTGGAATGAGCAGTTCTTC. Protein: CASSSRLAGWNEQFF.

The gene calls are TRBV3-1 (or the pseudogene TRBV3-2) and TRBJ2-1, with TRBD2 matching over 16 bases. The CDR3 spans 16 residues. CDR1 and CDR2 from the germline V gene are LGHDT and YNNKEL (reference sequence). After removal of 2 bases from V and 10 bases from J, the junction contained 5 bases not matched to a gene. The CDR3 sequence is CASSQTPGLAGGEQFF. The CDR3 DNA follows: TGTGCCAGCAGCCAAACACCGGGACTAGCGGGAGGGGAGCAGTTCTTC.

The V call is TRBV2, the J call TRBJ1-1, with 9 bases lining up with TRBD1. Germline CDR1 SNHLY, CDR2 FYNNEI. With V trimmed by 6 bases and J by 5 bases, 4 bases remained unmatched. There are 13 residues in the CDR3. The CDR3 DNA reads TGTGCCAGCAGGATGGACAGGGGAACTGAAGCTTTCTTT. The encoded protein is CASRMDRGTEAFF. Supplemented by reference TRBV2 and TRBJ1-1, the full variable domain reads EPEVTQTPSHQVTQMGQEVILRCVPISNHLYFYWYRQILGQKVEFLVSFYNNEISEKSEIFDDQFSVERPDGSNFTLKIRSTKLEDSAMYFCASRMDRGTEAFFGQGTRLTVV.

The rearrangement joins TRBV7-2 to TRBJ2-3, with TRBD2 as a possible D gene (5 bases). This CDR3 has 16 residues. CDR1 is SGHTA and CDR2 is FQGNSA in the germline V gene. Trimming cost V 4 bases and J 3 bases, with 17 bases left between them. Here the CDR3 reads CASSSKNSVPTDTQYF. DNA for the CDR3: TGTGCCAGCAGCTCGAAAAATAGCGTACCTACAGATACGCAGTATTTT.

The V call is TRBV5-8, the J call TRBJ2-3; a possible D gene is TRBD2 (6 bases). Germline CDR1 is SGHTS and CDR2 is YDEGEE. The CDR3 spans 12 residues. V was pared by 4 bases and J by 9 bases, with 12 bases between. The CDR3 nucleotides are TGTGCCAGCAGCGCCAATCGGGGGACGCAGTATTTT. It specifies CASSANRGTQYF.

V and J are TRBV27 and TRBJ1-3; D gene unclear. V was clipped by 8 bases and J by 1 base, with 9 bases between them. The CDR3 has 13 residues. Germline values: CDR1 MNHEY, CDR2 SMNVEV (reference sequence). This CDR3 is CASRRGSGNTIYF. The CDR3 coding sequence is TGTGCCAGCCGCCGAGGGTCTGGAAACACCATATATTTT.

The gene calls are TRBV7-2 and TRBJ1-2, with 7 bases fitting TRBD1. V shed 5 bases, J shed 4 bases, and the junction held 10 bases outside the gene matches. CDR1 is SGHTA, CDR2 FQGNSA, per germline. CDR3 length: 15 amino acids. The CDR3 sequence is CASSRIDRAIYGYTF. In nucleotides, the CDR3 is TGTGCCAGCAGCAGAATAGACAGGGCGATCTATGGCTACACCTTC. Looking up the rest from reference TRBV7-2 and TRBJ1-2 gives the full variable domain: GAGVSQSPSNKVTEKGKDVELRCDPISGHTALYWYRQSLGQGLEFLIYFQGNSAPDKSGLPSDRFSAERTGGSVSTLTIQRTQQEDSAVYLCASSRIDRAIYGYTFGSGTRLTVV.

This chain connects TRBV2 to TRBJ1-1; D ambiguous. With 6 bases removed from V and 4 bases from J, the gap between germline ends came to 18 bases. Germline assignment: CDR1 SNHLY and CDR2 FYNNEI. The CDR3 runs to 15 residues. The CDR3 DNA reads TGTGCCAGCAGGACCGAAGTAGGACTGGGCACTGAAGCTTTCTTT. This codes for CASRTEVGLGTEAFF. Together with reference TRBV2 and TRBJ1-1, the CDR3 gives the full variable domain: EPEVTQTPSHQVTQMGQEVILRCVPISNHLYFYWYRQILGQKVEFLVSFYNNEISEKSEIFDDQFSVERPDGSNFTLKIRSTKLEDSAMYFCASRTEVGLGTEAFFGQGTRLTVV.

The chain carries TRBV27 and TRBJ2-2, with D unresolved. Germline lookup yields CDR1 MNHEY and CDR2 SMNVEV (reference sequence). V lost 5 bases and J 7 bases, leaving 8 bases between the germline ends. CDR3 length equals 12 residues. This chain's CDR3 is CASSMSVGELFF. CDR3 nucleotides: TGTGCCAGCAGTATGTCCGTCGGGGAGCTGTTTTTT.

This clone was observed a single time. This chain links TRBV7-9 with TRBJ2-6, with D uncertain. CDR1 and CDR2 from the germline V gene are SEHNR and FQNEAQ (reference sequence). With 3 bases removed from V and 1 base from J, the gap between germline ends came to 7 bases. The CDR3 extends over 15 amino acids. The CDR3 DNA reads TGTGCCAGCAGCTTTCGGGTTTCTGGGGCCAACGTCCTGACTTTC. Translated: CASSFRVSGANVLTF.

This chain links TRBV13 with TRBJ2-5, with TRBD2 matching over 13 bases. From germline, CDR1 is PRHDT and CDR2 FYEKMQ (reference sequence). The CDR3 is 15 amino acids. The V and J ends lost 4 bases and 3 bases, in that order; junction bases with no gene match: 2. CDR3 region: CASSYGLAGEETQYF. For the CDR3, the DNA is TGTGCCAGCAGCTACGGACTAGCGGGGGAAGAGACCCAGTACTTC.

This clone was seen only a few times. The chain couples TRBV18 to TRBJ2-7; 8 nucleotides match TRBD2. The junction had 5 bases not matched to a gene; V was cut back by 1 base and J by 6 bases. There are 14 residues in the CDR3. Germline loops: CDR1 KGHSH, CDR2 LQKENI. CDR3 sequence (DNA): TGTGCCAGCTCACCACAACGGGAGGGCTCCGAGCAGTACTTC. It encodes CASSPQREGSEQYF. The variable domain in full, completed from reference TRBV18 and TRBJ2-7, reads NAGVMQNPRHLVRRRGQEARLRCSPMKGHSHVYWYRQLPEEGLKFMVYLQKENIIDESGMPKERFSAEFPKEGPSILRIQQVVRGDSAAYFCASSPQREGSEQYFGPGTRLTVT.

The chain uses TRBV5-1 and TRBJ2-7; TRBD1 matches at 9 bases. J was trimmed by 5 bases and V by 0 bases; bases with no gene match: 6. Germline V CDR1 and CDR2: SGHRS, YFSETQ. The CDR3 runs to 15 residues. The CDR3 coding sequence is TGCGCCAGCAGCTTGGTGGGACAGGGATCCCACGAGCAGTACTTC. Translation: CASSLVGQGSHEQYF.

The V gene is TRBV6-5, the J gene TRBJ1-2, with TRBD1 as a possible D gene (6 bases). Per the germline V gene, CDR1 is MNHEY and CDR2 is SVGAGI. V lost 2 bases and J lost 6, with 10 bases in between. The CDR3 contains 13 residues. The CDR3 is CASSYMGADGYTF. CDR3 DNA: TGTGCCAGCAGTTACATGGGGGCGGATGGCTACACCTTC.

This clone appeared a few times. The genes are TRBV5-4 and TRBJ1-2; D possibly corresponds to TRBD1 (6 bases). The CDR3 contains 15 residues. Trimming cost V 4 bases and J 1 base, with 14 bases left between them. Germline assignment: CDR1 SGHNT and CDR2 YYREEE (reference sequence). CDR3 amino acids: CASSPLGTLNYGYTF. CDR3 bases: TGTGCCAGCAGCCCGCTCGGGACACTTAACTATGGCTACACCTTC.

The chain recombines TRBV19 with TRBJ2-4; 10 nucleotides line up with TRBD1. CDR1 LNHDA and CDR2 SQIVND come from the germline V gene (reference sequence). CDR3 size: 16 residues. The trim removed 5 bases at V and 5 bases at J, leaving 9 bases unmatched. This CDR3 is CASSPQRDRGENIQYF. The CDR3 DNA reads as TGTGCCAGTAGTCCACAGAGGGACAGGGGCGAAAACATTCAGTACTTC.

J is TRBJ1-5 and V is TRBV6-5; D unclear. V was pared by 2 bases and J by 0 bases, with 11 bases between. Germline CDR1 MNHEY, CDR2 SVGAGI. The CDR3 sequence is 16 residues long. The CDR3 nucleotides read TGTGCCAGCAGTTACGCGCTGCGGGGTAGCAATCAGCCCCAGCATTTT. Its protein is CASSYALRGSNQPQHF.

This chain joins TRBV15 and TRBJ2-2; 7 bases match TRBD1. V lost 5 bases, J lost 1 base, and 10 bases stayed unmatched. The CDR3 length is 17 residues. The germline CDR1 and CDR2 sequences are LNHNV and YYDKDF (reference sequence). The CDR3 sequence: CATSSPSNRGNTGELFF. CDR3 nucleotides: TGTGCCACCAGCTCCCCCTCCAACAGGGGGAACACCGGGGAGCTGTTTTTT.

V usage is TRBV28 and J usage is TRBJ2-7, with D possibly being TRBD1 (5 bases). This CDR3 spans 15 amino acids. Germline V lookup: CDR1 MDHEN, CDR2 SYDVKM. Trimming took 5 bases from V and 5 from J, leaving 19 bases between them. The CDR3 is CASSNLDSRVHEQYF. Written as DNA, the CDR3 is TGTGCCAGCAGTAATCTAGACAGCCGGGTCCACGAGCAGTACTTC.

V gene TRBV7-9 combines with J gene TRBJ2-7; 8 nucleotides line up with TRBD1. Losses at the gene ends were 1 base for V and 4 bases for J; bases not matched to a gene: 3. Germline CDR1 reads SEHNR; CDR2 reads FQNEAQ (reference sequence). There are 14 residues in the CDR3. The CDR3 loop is CASSLGQGRYEQYF. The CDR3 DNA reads TGTGCCAGCAGCTTAGGACAGGGGCGGTACGAGCAGTACTTC.

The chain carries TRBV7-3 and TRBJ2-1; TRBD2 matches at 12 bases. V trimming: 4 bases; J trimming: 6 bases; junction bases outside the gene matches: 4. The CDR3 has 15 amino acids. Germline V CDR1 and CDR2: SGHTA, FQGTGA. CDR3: CASSSGLAGTNEQFF. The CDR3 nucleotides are TGTGCCAGCAGCTCCGGACTAGCGGGAACCAATGAGCAGTTCTTC.

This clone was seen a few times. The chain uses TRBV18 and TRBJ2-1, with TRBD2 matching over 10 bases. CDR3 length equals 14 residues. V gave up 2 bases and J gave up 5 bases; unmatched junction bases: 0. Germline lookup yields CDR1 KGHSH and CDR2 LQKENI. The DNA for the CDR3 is TGTGCCAGCTCACCAACTAGCGGGGACAATGAGCAGTTCTTC. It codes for CASSPTSGDNEQFF. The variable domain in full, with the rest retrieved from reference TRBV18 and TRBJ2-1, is NAGVMQNPRHLVRRRGQEARLRCSPMKGHSHVYWYRQLPEEGLKFMVYLQKENIIDESGMPKERFSAEFPKEGPSILRIQQVVRGDSAAYFCASSPTSGDNEQFFGPGTRLTVL.

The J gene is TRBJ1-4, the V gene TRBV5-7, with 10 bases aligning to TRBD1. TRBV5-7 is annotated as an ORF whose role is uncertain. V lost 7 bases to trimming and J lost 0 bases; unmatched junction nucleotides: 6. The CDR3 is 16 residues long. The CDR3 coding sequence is TGTGCCAGCCACGGACAGGGGGGACCAACTAATGAAAAACTGTTTTTT. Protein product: CASHGQGGPTNEKLFF.

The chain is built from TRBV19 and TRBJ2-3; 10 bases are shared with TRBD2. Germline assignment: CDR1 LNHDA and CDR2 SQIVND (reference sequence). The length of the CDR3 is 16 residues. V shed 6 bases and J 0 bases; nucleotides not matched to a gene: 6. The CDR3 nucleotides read TGTGCCAGTAGCGCGACTAGCGGGCGGAGCACAGATACGCAGTATTTT. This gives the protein CASSATSGRSTDTQYF.

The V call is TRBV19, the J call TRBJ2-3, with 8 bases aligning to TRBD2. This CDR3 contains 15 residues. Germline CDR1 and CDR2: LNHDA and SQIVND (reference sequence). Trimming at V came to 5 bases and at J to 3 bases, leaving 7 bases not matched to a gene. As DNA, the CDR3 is TGTGCCAGTAGTTCCCGGGTAGCGGGAACAGATACGCAGTATTTT. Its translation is CASSSRVAGTDTQYF.

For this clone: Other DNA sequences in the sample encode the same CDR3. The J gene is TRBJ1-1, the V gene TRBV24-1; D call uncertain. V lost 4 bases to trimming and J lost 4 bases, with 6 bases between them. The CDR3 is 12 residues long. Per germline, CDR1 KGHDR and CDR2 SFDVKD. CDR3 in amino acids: CATSEAGTEAFF. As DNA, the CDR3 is TGTGCCACCAGTGAAGCGGGCACTGAAGCTTTCTTT.

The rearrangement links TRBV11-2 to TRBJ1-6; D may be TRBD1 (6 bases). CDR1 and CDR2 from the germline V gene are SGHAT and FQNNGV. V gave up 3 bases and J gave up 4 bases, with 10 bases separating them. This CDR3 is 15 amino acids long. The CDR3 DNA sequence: TGTGCCAGCAGCTTTGAAACAGGGTATAATTCACCCCTCCACTTT. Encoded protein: CASSFETGYNSPLHF.

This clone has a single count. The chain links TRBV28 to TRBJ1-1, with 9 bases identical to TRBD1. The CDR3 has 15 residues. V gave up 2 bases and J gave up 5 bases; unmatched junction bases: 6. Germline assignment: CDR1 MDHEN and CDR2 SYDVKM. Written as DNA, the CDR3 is TGTGCCAGCAGTTTAGATGACAGGGGGAGGACTGAAGCTTTCTTT. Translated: CASSLDDRGRTEAFF.

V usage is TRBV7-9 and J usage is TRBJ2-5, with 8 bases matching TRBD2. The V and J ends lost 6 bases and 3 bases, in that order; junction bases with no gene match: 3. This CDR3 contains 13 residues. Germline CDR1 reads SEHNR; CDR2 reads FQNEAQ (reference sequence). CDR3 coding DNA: TGTGCCAGCAGGGGACTAGGGAAAGAGACCCAGTACTTC. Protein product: CASRGLGKETQYF. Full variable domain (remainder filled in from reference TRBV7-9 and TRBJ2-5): DTGVSQNPRHKITKRGQNVTFRCDPISEHNRLYWYRQTLGQGPEFLTYFQNEAQLEKSRLLSDRFSAERPKGSFSTLEIQRTEQGDSAMYLCASRGLGKETQYFGPGTRLLVL.

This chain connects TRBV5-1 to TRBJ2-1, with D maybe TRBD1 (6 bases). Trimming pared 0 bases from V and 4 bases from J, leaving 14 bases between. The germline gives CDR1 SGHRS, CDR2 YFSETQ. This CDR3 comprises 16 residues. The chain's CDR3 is CASSLVYRDLYNEQFF. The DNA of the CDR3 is TGCGCCAGCAGCTTGGTATACAGGGACCTTTACAATGAGCAGTTCTTC.